The subject of this entry is one T cell receptor (beta chain). Its antigen is still unknown. Whole-study findings and limits: In terms of TCR gene usage, tumor memory CD4+ T cells clustered together with blood and lymph node memory CD4+ cells, as well as with lymph node naive CD4+ cells. Tumor-infiltrating Treg TCR alpha and beta sequences overlapped most with tumor naive CD4+ T cells, then blood naive.

Cells sorted as Tregs were CD4+, CD25+ and CD127-/low. Constant-region reverse primers amplified full-length variable regions, followed by semi-nested Nested Universal Primer A PCR. In TCRdb, the 5' RACE reads were re-called with MiXCR into one record per CDR3 protein. The data contain under 65,000 distinct CDR3 sequences, under 25% of them singletons. Sequencing was performed on tumor-infiltrating Tregs sorted from the breast tumor. The receptor was derived from a female donor with breast cancer.

CDR3 sequence reads: CASSPDRGTQYF. As DNA, the CDR3 is TGTGCCAGCAGCCCGGATCGTGGGACCCAGTACTTC. This rearrangement joins TRBV7-2 to TRBJ2-5; the D is unclear. Per germline, CDR1 SGHTA and CDR2 FQGNSA. CDR3 size: 12 residues. V was trimmed by 5 bases and J by 7 bases, leaving 11 bases between them.